This record concerns one T cell receptor beta chain sequence. Between the trimmed V and J ends, which lost 1 base and 1 base, there was a span of 8 bases. The CDR3 is 14 amino acids. The V gene's germline CDR1 is SGDLS and CDR2 YYNGEE. This record comes from a study of blood T cell repertoires in COVID-19. About the study: Acute and convalescent COVID-19 specimens originated in the United States, Italy and Spain. T cells, B-cell-depleted T cells, or PBMCs supplied cDNA or gDNA.

In the study's own analysis: For nucleated cells, counts were estimated from reference gene primer amplification. Here immunoSEQ multiplex PCR was the method, and the copy in TCRdb shows in-frame clones only, minus some. Clone size and the V and J calls come from that table; the DNA yielded D and trimming. Of under 95,000 clones in the sample, approximately 80% are singletons; the top ten hold 2% to 2.5%. What was sequenced was peripheral blood. The receptor's source is a woman between 70 and 85 years old with acute or convalescent COVID-19. The rearrangement uses TRBV9 and TRBJ1-1; no reliable D call. The CDR3 sequence: CASSVPGTNTEAFF. CDR3 DNA: TGTGCCAGCAGCGTACCCGGTACGAACACTGAAGCTTTCTTT. Variable domain in full (rest from reference TRBV9 and TRBJ1-1): DSGVTQTPKHLITATGQRVTLRCSPRSGDLSVYWYQQSLDQGLQFLIQYYNGEERAKGNILERFSAQQFPDLHSELNLSSLELGDSALYFCASSVPGTNTEAFFGQGTRLTVV.